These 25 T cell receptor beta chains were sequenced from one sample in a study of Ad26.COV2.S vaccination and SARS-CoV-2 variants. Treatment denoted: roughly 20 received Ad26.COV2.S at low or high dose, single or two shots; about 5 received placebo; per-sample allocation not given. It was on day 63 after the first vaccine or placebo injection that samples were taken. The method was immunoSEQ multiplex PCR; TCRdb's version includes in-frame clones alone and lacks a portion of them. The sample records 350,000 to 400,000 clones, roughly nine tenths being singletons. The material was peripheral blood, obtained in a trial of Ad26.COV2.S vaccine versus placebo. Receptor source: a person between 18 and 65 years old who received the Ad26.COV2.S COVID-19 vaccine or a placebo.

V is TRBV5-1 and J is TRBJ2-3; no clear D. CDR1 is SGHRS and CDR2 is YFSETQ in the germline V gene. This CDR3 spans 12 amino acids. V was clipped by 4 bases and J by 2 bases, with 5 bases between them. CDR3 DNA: TGCGCCAGCAGCCAAGACACAGATACGCAGTATTTT. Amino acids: CASSQDTDTQYF.

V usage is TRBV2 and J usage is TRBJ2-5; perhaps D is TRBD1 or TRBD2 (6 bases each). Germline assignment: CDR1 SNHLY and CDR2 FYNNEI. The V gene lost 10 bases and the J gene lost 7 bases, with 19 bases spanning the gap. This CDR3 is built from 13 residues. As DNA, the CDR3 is TGTGCCACCCGGGGGACATACCCGGTGACCCAGTACTTC. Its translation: CATRGTYPVTQYF.

CDR3 residues: CASSLVTTNEKLFF. DNA for the CDR3: TGTGCCAGCAGTCTCGTCACAACTAATGAAAAACTGTTTTTT. V usage is TRBV28 and J usage is TRBJ1-4; unclear D gene. The CDR3 has 14 amino acids. CDR1 MDHEN and CDR2 SYDVKM come from the germline V gene. The ends were cut back, 5 bases at V and 0 bases at J, with 7 bases in the middle.

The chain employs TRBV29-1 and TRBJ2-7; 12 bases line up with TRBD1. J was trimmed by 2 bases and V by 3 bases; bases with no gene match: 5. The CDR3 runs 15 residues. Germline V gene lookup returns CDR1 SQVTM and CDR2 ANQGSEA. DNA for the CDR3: TGCAGCGTTGAGTCCGGGACAGGGGGCGCCTACGAGCAGTACTTC. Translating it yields CSVESGTGGAYEQYF.

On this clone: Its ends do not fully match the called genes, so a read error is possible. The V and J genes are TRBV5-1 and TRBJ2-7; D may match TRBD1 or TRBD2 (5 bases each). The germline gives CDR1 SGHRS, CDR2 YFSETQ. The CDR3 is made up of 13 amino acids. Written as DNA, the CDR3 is TGCGCCAGCAGCTTGGACAGCCGGGACCCGCTGTCTTTC. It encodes CASSLDSRDPLSF.

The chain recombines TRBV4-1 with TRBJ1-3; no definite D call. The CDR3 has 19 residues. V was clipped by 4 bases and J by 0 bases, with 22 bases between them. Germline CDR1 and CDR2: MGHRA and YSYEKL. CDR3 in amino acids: CASSRTVTRFLDSGNTIYF. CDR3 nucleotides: TGCGCCAGCAGCCGCACGGTAACGCGATTCCTTGACTCTGGAAACACCATATATTTT.

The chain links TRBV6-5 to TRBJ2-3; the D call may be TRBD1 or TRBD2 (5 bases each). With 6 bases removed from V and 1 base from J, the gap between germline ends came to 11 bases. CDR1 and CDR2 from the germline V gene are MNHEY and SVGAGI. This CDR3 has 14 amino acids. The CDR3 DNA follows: TGTGCCAGCAGCCCGGTGGGGGGCACAGATACGCAGTATTTT. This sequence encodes CASSPVGGTDTQYF.

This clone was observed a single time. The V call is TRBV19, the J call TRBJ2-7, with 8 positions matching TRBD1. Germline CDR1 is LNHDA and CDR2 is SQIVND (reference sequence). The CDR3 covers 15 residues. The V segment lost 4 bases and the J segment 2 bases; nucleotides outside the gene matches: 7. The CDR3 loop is CASSRTGKETYEQYF. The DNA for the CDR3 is TGTGCCAGTAGTAGGACAGGGAAGGAAACCTACGAGCAGTACTTC.

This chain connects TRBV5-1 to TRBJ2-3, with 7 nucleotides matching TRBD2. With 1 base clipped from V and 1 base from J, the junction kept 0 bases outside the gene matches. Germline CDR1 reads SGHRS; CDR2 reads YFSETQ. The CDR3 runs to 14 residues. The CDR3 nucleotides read TGCGCCAGCAGCTTGACTAGCGGCACAGATACGCAGTATTTT. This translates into CASSLTSGTDTQYF.

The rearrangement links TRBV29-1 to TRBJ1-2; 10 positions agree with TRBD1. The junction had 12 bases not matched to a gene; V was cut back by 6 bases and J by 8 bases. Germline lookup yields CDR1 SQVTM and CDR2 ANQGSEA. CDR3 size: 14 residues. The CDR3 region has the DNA TGCAGCGTCCCGGGACAGGGGACCTTCGGGGGCTACACCTTC. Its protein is CSVPGQGTFGGYTF.

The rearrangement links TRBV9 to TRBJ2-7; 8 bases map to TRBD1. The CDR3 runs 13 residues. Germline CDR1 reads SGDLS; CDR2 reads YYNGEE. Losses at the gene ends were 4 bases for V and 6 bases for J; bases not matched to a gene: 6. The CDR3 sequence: CASSPDREGEQYF. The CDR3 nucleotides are TGTGCCAGCAGCCCGGACAGGGAAGGCGAGCAGTACTTC.

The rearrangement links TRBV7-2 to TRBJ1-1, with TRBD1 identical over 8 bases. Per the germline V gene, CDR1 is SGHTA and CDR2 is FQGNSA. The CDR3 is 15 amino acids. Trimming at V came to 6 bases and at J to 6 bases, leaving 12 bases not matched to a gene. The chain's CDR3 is CASRPWTGWSSEAFF. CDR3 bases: TGTGCCAGCAGGCCATGGACAGGGTGGTCTTCTGAAGCTTTCTTT.

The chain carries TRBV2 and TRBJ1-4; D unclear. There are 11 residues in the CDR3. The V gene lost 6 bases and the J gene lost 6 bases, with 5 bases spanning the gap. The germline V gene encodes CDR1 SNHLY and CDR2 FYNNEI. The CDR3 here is CASRLYEKLFF. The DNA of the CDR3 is TGTGCCAGCAGACTGTATGAAAAACTGTTTTTT.

DNA for the CDR3: TGTGCCAGCAGCTCCCGGGACAGGGGGCCGTATGGCTACACCTTC. Translation gives CASSSRDRGPYGYTF. The chain couples TRBV6-5 to TRBJ1-2; 12 nucleotides match TRBD1. V dropped 6 bases and J dropped 5; count of bases not matched to a gene: 7. The length of the CDR3 is 15 residues. Germline V gene data show CDR1 as MNHEY and CDR2 as SVGAGI.

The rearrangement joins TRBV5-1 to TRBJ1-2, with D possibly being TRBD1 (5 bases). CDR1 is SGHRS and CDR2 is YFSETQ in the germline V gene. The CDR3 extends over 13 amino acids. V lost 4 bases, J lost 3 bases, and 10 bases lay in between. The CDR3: CASSSTGDYGYTF. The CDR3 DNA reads TGCGCCAGCAGCAGTACGGGGGACTATGGCTACACCTTC.

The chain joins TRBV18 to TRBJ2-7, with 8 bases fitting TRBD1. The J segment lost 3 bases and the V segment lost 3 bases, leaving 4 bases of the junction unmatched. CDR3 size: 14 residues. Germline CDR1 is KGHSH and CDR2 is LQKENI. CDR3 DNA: TGTGCCAGCTCACCGGCAGGGGGCGACTACGAGCAGTACTTC. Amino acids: CASSPAGGDYEQYF.

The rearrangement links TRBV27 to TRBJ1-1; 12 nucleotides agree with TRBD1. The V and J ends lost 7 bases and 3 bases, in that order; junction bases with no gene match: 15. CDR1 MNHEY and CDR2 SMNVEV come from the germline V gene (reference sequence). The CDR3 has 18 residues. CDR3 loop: CASTGTGTGGLWDTEAFF. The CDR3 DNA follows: TGTGCCAGCACAGGCACCGGGACAGGGGGCTTGTGGGACACTGAAGCTTTCTTT.

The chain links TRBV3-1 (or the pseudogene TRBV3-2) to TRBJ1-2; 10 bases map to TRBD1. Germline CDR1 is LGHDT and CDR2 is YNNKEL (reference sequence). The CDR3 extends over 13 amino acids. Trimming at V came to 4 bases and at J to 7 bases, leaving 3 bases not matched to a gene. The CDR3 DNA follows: TGTGCCAGCAGCCCGCGGACAGGGGGTGGCTACACCTTC. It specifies CASSPRTGGGYTF.

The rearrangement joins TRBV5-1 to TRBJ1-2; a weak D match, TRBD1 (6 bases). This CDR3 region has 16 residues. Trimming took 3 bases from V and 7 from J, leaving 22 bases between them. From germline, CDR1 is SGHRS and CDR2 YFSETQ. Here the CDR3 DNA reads TGCGCCAGCAGCTCTGGCGAGACAGGAAGGCAAATTGGCTACACCTTC. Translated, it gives CASSSGETGRQIGYTF.

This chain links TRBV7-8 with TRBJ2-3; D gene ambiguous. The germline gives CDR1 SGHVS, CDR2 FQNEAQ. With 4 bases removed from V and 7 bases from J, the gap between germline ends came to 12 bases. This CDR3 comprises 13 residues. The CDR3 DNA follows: TGTGCCAGCAGCTCCCTCGTTCGAAATACGCAGTATTTT. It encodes CASSSLVRNTQYF.

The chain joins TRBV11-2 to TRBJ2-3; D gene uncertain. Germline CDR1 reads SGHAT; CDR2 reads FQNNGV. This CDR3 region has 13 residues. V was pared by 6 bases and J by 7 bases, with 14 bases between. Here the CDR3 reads CASRAPPHNTQYF. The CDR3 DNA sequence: TGTGCCAGCAGGGCACCCCCCCATAATACGCAGTATTTT. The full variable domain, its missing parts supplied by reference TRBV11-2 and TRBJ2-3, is EAGVAQSPRYKIIEKRQSVAFWCNPISGHATLYWYQQILGQGPKLLIQFQNNGVVDDSQLPKDRFSAERLKGVDSTLKIQPAKLEDSAVYLCASRAPPHNTQYFGPGTRLTVL.

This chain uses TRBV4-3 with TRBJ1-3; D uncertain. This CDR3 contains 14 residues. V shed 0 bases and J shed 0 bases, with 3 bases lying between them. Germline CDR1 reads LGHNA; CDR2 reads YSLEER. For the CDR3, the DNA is TGCGCCAGCAGCCAAGATAACTCTGGAAACACCATATATTTT. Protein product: CASSQDNSGNTIYF.

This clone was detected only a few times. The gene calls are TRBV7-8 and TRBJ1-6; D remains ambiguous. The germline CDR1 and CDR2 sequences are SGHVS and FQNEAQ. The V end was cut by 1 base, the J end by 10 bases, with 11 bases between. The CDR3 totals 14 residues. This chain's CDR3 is CASSLDGVWSPLHF. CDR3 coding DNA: TGTGCCAGCAGCTTAGATGGGGTTTGGTCACCCCTCCACTTT. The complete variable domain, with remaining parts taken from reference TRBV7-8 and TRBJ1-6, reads GAGVSQSPRYKVAKRGQDVALRCDPISGHVSLFWYQQALGQGPEFLTYFQNEAQLDKSGLPSDRFFAERPEGSVSTLKIQRTQQEDSAVYLCASSLDGVWSPLHFGNGTRLTVT.

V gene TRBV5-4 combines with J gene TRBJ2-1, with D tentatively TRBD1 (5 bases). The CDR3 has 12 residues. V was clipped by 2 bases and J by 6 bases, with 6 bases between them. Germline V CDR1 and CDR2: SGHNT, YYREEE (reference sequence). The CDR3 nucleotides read TGTGCCAGCAGCTTCACAGGCAATGAGCAGTTCTTC. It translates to CASSFTGNEQFF.

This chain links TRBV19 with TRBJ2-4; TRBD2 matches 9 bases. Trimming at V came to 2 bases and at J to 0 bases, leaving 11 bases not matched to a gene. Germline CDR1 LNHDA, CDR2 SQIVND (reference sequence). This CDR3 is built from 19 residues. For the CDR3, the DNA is TGTGCCAGTAGTATAATTGCGGGGGGGGATAAACTAGCCAAAAACATTCAGTACTTC. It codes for CASSIIAGGDKLAKNIQYF.